This entry concerns a single T cell receptor beta chain. This sample was included in a study of blood T cell repertoires in COVID-19. Overall study: Sites in the United States, Italy and Spain provided acute and convalescent COVID-19 samples.

In the study's own analysis: It was from reference gene primer amplification that nucleated cell counts were estimated. Method: immunoSEQ multiplex PCR; TCRdb's copy keeps in-frame clones and lacks some. V and J calls and clone size are given by that table; D and trimming were obtained from the DNA. The sample includes about 400,000 clones, nearly 90% seen only once; the top ten take 1.5% to 2%. Trimming pared 9 bases from V and 1 base from J, leaving 13 bases between. Germline V lookup: CDR1 SGHRS, CDR2 YFSETQ. The CDR3 contains 13 residues. Sequenced material: PBMCs or T cells enriched from blood (not recorded which). V gene TRBV5-1 combines with J gene TRBJ1-1; D gene ambiguous. The TCR comes from a woman under 30 with acute COVID-19. DNA of the CDR3: TGCGCCACCGCACCGACTCAGAACACTGAAGCTTTCTTT. It encodes CATAPTQNTEAFF.